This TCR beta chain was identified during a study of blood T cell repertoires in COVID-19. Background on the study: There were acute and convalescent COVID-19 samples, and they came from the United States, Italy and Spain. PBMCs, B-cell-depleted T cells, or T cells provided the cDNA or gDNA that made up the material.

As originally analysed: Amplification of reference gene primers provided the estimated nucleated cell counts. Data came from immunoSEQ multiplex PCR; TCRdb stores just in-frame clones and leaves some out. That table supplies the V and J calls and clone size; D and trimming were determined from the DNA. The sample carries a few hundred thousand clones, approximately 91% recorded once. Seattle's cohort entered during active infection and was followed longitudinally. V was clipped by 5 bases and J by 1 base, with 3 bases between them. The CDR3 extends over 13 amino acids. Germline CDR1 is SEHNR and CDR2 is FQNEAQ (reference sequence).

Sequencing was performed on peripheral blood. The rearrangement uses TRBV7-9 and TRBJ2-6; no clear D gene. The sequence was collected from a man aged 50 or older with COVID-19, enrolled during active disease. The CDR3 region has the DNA TGTGCCAGCAGCACATCTGGGGCCAACGTCCTGACTTTC. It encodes CASSTSGANVLTF.